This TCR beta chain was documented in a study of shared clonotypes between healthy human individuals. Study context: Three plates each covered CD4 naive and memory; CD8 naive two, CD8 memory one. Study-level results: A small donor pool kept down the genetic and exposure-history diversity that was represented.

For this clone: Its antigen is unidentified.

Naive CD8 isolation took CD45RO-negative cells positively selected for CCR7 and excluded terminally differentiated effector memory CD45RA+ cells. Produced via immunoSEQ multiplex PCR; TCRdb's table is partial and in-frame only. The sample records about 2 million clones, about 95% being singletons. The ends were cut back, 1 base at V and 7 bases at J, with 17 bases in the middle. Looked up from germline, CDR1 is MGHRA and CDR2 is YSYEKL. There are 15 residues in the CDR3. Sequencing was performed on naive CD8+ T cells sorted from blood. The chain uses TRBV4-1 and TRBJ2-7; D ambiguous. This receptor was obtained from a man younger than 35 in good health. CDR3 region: CASSQARQALGEQYF. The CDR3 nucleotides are TGCGCCAGCAGCCAAGCTCGGCAGGCGCTGGGGGAGCAGTACTTC.